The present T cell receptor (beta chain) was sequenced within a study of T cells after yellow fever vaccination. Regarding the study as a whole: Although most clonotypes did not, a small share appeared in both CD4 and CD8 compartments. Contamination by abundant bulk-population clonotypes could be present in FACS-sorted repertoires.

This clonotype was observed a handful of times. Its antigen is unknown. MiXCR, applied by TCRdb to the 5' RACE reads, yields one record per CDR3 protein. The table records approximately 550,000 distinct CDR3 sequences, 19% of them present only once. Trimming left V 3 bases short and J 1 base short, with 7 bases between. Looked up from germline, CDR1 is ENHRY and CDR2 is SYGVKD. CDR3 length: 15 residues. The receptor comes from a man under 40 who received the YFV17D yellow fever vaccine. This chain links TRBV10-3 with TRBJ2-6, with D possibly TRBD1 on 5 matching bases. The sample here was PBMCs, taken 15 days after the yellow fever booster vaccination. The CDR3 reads CAISEGASGANVLTF. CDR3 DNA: TGTGCCATCAGTGAAGGGGCTTCTGGGGCCAACGTCCTGACTTTC.